A single sample is the source of the 14 T cell receptor beta chains below, sequenced in a study of T cells after posttransplantation cyclophosphamide. Here immunoSEQ multiplex PCR was the method, and the copy in TCRdb shows in-frame clones only, minus some. This sample comprises roughly 10,000 clones, none seen once only. Treatment was busulfan-fludarabine conditioning, a marrow graft, and cyclophosphamide on days +3 and +4. Source: PBMCs, taken approximately 330 days after allogeneic stem cell transplant with posttransplant cyclophosphamide. The receptors originated from a male patient between 50 and 60 years old who received an allogeneic stem cell transplant from a related donor and was CMV-positive. Some T cells may possibly be graft donor cells.

At least ten counts were recorded for this clone. V gene TRBV6-6 combines with J gene TRBJ1-1; D is unclear. V was cut by 6 bases and J by 7 bases, with 18 bases left in between. Looked up from germline, CDR1 is MNHNY and CDR2 is SVGAGI (reference sequence). The length of the CDR3 is 14 residues. The CDR3 loop is CASSQTKHVSEAFF. DNA of the CDR3: TGTGCCAGCAGCCAAACTAAACACGTGAGTGAAGCTTTCTTT.

This clone has ten or more counts. This chain links TRBV5-6 with TRBJ1-1; 8 nucleotides match TRBD1. Germline-derived CDR1 and CDR2 are SGHDT and YYEEEE. The CDR3 sequence is 14 residues long. V shed 6 bases, J shed 4 bases, and the junction held 8 bases outside the gene matches. CDR3 in amino acids: CASIPPGGGTEAFF. CDR3 coding DNA: TGTGCCAGCATTCCCCCAGGGGGCGGCACTGAAGCTTTCTTT.

The table lists this clone with many counts. The gene calls are TRBV10-3 and TRBJ2-7; unclear D gene. Germline CDR1 reads ENHRY; CDR2 reads SYGVKD. Trimming took 3 bases from V and 5 from J, leaving 17 bases between them. There are 15 residues in the CDR3. The CDR3 DNA sequence: TGTGCCATCAGTGAAAACTACCCTAATAACCACGAGCAGTACTTC. It specifies CAISENYPNNHEQYF.

There are many counts of this clone. This sequence joins TRBV7-8 and TRBJ2-3; 7 bases align to TRBD2. The CDR3 is 18 amino acids. Germline V gives CDR1 SGHVS, CDR2 FQNEAQ. Trimming cost V 4 bases and J 1 base; bases outside gene matches: 14. The chain's CDR3 is CASSSPGGILRGTDTQYF. The CDR3 DNA reads TGTGCCAGCAGCTCCCCGGGGGGAATCTTGCGGGGCACAGATACGCAGTATTTT. The full variable domain, in which reference TRBV7-8 and TRBJ2-3 provide the parts outside the CDR3, is GAGVSQSPRYKVAKRGQDVALRCDPISGHVSLFWYQQALGQGPEFLTYFQNEAQLDKSGLPSDRFFAERPEGSVSTLKIQRTQQEDSAVYLCASSSPGGILRGTDTQYFGPGTRLTVL.

At least ten counts were recorded for this clone. The chain recombines TRBV2 with TRBJ1-5; weak D call: TRBD1 (5 bases). There are 15 residues in the CDR3. Germline-derived CDR1 and CDR2 are SNHLY and FYNNEI. The ends were cut back, 6 bases at V and 0 bases at J, with 12 bases in the middle. The CDR3 region is CASSAWDYSNQPQHF. Here the CDR3 DNA reads TGTGCCAGCAGCGCTTGGGACTATAGCAATCAGCCCCAGCATTTT.

By frequency in the sample, this clone is medium-sized (0.01 to 0.1%). This chain joins TRBV11-2 and TRBJ1-2, with 9 bases matching TRBD1. V was clipped by 5 bases and J by 4 bases; unmatched bases: 14. The CDR3 is 17 amino acids. Germline V gives CDR1 SGHAT, CDR2 FQNNGV. As DNA, the CDR3 is TGTGCCAGCAGCACCACAGGGGGCGGTGGTAGGGCCTATGGCTACACCTTC. It is translated as CASSTTGGGGRAYGYTF.

This clone was observed a handful of times. A junction end diverges from the germline sequence, so it may reflect a read error. The rearrangement joins TRBV2 to TRBJ2-7; D might be TRBD1 (5 bases). The CDR3 contains 15 residues. The germline V gene has CDR1 SNHLY and CDR2 FYNNEI. The CDR3 sequence: CASSAKGWGSHEQYF. CDR3 DNA sequence: TGTGCCAGCAGTGCGAAAGGCTGGGGCTCCCACGAGCAGTACTTC.

In its sample, this clone was seen many times. The V and J genes are TRBV19 and TRBJ2-7, with a possible D match to TRBD2 (6 bases). Per germline, CDR1 LNHDA and CDR2 SQIVND (reference sequence). The CDR3 runs to 16 residues. Between the trimmed V and J ends, which lost 1 base and 3 bases, there was a span of 16 bases. For the CDR3, the DNA is TGTGCCAGTAGTATAGTCGGAGGGCCGACAGTCTACGAGCAGTACTTC. Protein sequence: CASSIVGGPTVYEQYF.

This clone occurred many times. The chain uses TRBV5-1 and TRBJ1-1, with 8 bases that match TRBD1. Germline CDR1 reads SGHRS; CDR2 reads YFSETQ. V lost 4 bases, J lost 1 base, and 6 bases stayed unmatched. This CDR3 spans 15 amino acids. The CDR3 loop is CASSRSGTGNTEAFF. The CDR3 nucleotides read TGCGCCAGCAGCCGCTCCGGGACAGGGAACACTGAAGCTTTCTTT.

This clone was recorded at least ten times. The chain carries TRBV15 and TRBJ2-3; D gene unclear. This CDR3 spans 12 amino acids. Germline CDR1 is LNHNV and CDR2 is YYDKDF (reference sequence). The ends were cut back, 1 base at V and 4 bases at J, with 3 bases in the middle. The CDR3 DNA sequence: TGTGCCACCAGCAGAGCGTCAGATACGCAGTATTTT. This translates into CATSRASDTQYF.

This clone was observed a few times. The chain recombines TRBV11-3 with TRBJ1-1; no reliable D call. This CDR3 has 13 residues. V shed 1 base and J shed 11 bases, with 14 bases lying between them. CDR1 is SGHNT and CDR2 is YENEEA in the germline V gene. DNA for the CDR3: TGTGCCAGCAGCTTAGGGGAGGGATACGCGGCTTTCTTT. Translating it yields CASSLGEGYAAFF.

This clone was recorded many times. This chain connects TRBV7-9 to TRBJ1-5; maybe TRBD1 (5 bases). The CDR3 covers 12 residues. The germline V and J ends were trimmed by 11 bases and 4 bases, with 12 bases remaining between them. Germline V CDR1 and CDR2: SEHNR, FQNEAQ (reference sequence). The CDR3 protein is CASGGTNQPQHF. In DNA, the CDR3 is TGTGCCTCCGGGGGGACTAATCAGCCCCAGCATTTT.

This clone was picked up many times. J is TRBJ1-4 and V is TRBV28; D call uncertain. The ends were cut back, 1 base at V and 1 base at J, with 7 bases in the middle. There are 15 residues in the CDR3. Germline-derived CDR1 and CDR2 are MDHEN and SYDVKM. The CDR3 nucleotides read TGTGCCAGCAGTTTATCCGGAGGAACTAATGAAAAACTGTTTTTT. It translates to CASSLSGGTNEKLFF.

The chain has TRBV10-2 and TRBJ2-5; 8 nucleotides align to TRBD2. Gene TRBJ2-7 matches the end of the DNA better, so the J call may be wrong. Germline V lookup: CDR1 WSHSY, CDR2 SAAADI. The CDR3 has 14 residues. The CDR3 DNA reads as TGCGCCAGCAAGAGATTAGCGGGGAACTACGAGCAGTACTTC. This codes for CASKRLAGNYEQYF.